This T cell receptor (beta chain) came from a study of blood T cell repertoires in COVID-19. Background on the study: The analysed material was cDNA or gDNA that came from T cells, B-cell-depleted T cells, or PBMCs.

Repertoires were generated with immunoSEQ multiplex PCR, while TCRdb's copy carries only in-frame clones and drops some. The sample carries roughly 170,000 clones, about 88% recorded once. The V end lost 1 base, the J end lost 10 bases, and 9 bases lay between the germline ends. The germline V gene has CDR1 LGHDT and CDR2 YNNKEL (reference sequence). There are 12 residues in the CDR3. The sample comprised peripheral blood. V gene TRBV3-1 (or the pseudogene TRBV3-2) combines with J gene TRBJ2-3, with a possible D match to TRBD2 (5 bases). The receptor comes from a man aged 55-75 years with acute or convalescent COVID-19. The chain's CDR3 is CASSQGTLAQYF. DNA of the CDR3: TGTGCCAGCAGCCAAGGGACTCTCGCGCAGTATTTT.